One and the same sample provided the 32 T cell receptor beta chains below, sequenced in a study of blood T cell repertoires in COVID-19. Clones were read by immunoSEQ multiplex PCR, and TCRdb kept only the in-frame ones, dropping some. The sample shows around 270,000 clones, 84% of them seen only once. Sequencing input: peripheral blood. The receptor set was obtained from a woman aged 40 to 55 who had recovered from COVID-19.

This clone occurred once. CDR3 DNA: TGTGCCACCACTGGACAAGAGAACTATGGCTACACCTTC. It encodes CATTGQENYGYTF. The V call is TRBV15, the J call TRBJ1-2; the D gene is possibly TRBD1 (5 bases). Trimming removed 7 bases at V and 2 bases at J, with 11 bases between. There are 13 residues in the CDR3. From germline, CDR1 is LNHNV and CDR2 YYDKDF (reference sequence).

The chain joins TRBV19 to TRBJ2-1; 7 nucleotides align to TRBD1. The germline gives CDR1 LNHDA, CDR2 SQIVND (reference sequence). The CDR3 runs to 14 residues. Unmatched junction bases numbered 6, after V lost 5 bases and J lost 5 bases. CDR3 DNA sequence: TGTGCCAGTAGTCCAAGGGACAGTGACAATGAGCAGTTCTTC. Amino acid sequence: CASSPRDSDNEQFF.

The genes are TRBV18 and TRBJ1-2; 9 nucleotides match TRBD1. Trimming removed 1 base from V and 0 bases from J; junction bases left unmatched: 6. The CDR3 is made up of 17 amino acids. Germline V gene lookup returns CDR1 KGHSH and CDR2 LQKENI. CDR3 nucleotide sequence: TGTGCCAGCTCACCACGGACAGGGGCCCGTACTAACTATGGCTACACCTTC. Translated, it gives CASSPRTGARTNYGYTF.

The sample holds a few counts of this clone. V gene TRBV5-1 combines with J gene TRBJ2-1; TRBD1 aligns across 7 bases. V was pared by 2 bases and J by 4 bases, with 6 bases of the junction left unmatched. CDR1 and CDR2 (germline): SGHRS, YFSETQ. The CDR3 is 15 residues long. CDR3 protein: CASSFTGENYNEQFF. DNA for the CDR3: TGCGCCAGCAGCTTTACAGGGGAAAATTACAATGAGCAGTTCTTC.

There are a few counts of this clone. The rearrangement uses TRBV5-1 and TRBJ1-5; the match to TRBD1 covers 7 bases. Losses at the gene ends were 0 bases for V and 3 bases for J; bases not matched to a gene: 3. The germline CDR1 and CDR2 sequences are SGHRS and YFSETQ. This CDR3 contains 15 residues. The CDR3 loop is CASSLGGQYNQPQHF. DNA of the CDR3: TGCGCCAGCAGCTTGGGGGGACAGTACAATCAGCCCCAGCATTTT. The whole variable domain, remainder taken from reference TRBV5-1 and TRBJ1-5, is KAGVTQTPRYLIKTRGQQVTLSCSPISGHRSVSWYQQTPGQGLQFLFEYFSETQRNKGNFPGRFSGRQFSNSRSEMNVSTLELGDSALYLCASSLGGQYNQPQHFGDGTRLSIL.

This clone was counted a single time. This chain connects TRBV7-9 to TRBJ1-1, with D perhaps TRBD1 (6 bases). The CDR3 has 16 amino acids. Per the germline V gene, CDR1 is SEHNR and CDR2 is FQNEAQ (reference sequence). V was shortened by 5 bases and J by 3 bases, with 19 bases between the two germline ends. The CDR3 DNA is TGTGCCAGCAGCATCCGGACAGCTTCAAGGGACACTGAAGCTTTCTTT. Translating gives CASSIRTASRDTEAFF.

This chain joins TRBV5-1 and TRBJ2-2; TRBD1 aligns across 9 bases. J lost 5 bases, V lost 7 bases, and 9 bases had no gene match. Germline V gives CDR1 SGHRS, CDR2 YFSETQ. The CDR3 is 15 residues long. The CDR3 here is CASRSGTGRTGELFF. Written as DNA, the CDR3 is TGCGCCAGCCGATCCGGGACAGGGAGGACCGGGGAGCTGTTTTTT.

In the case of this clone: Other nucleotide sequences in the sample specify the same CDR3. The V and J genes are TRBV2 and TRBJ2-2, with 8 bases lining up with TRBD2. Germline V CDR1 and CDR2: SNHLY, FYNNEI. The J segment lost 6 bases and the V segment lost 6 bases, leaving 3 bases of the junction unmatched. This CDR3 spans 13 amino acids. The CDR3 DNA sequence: TGTGCCAGCAGCCGGGGGGGCCCCGGGGAGCTGTTTTTT. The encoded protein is CASSRGGPGELFF.

The CDR3 DNA follows: TGTGCCAGTAGTATGCAGAGGGGACAGGGGGCGTTCTACGAGCAGTACTTC. As protein: CASSMQRGQGAFYEQYF. This sequence joins TRBV19 and TRBJ2-7, with 12 bases identical to TRBD1. The CDR3 spans 17 residues. Trimming took 3 bases from V and 3 from J; bases not matched to a gene: 9. Germline CDR1 is LNHDA and CDR2 is SQIVND (reference sequence).

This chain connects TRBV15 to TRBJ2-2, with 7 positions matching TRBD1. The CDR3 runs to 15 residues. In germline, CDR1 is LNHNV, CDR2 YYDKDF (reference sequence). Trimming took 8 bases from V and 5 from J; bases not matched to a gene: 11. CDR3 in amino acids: CATGNDRVGTGELFF. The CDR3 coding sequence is TGTGCCACCGGGAATGACAGGGTGGGGACCGGGGAGCTGTTTTTT.

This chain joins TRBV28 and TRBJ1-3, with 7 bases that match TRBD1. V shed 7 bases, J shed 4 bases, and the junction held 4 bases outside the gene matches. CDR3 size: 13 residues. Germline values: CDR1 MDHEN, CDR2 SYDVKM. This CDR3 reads CASNRGFGNTIYF. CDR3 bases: TGTGCCAGCAACAGGGGTTTCGGAAACACCATATATTTT.

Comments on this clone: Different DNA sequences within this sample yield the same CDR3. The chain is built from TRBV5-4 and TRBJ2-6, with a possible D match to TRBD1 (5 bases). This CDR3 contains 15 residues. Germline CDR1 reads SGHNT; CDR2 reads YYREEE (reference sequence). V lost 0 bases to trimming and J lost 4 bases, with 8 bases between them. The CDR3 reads CASSLAGSGANVLTF. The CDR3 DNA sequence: TGTGCCAGCAGCTTGGCAGGGTCCGGGGCCAACGTCCTGACTTTC.

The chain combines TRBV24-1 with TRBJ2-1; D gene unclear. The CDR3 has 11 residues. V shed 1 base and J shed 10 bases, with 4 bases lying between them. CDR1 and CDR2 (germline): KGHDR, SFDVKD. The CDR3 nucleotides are TGTGCCACCAGTGATTTTCGGGAGCAGTTCTTC. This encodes CATSDFREQFF.

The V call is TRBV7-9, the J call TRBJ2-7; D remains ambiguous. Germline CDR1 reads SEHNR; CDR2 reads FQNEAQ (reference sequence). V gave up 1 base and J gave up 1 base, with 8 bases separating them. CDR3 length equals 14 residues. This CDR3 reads CASSLGLSSYEQYF. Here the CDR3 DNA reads TGTGCCAGCAGCTTAGGCCTATCTTCCTACGAGCAGTACTTC.

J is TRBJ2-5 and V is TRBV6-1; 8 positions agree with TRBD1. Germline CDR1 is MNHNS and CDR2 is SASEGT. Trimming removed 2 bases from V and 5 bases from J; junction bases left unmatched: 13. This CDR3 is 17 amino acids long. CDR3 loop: CASSESGQGAGWETQYF. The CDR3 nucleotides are TGTGCCAGCAGTGAAAGCGGGCAGGGGGCAGGATGGGAGACCCAGTACTTC.

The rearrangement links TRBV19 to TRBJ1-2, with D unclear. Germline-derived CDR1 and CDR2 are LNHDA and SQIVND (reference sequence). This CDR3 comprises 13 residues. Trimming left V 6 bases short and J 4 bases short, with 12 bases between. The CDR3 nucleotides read TGTGCCAGTAGGCCCGCGTCTTTCTATGGCTACACCTTC. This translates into CASRPASFYGYTF.

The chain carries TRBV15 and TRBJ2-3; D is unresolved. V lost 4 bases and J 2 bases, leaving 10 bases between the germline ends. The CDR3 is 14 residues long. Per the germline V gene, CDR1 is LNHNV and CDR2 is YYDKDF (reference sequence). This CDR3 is CATSMGSPTDTQYF. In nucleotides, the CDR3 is TGTGCCACCAGCATGGGTAGCCCCACAGATACGCAGTATTTT.

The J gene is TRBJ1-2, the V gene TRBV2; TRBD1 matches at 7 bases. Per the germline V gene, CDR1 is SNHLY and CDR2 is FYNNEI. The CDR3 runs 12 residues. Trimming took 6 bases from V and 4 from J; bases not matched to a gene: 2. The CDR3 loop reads CASSRDSYGYTF. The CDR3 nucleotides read TGTGCCAGCAGCCGGGACAGCTATGGCTACACCTTC. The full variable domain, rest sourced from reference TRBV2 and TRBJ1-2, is EPEVTQTPSHQVTQMGQEVILRCVPISNHLYFYWYRQILGQKVEFLVSFYNNEISEKSEIFDDQFSVERPDGSNFTLKIRSTKLEDSAMYFCASSRDSYGYTFGSGTRLTVV.

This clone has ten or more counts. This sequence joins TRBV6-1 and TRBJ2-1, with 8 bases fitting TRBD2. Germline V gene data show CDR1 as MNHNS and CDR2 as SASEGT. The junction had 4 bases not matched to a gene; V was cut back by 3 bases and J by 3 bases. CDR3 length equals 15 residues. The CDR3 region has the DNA TGTGCCAGCAGTGATGAGGGACTAGGCTACAATGAGCAGTTCTTC. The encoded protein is CASSDEGLGYNEQFF.

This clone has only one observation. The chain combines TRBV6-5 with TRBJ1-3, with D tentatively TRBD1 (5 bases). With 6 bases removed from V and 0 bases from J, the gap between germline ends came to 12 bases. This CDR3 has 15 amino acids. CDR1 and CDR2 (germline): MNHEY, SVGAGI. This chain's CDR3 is CASREQGTSGNTIYF. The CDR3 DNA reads TGTGCCAGCAGGGAGCAGGGAACCTCTGGAAACACCATATATTTT.

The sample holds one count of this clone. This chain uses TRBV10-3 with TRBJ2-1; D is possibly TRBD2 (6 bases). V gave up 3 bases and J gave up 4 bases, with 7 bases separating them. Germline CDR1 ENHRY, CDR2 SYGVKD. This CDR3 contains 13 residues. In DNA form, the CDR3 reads TGTGCCATCAGTGACGCGGGGTACAATGAGCAGTTCTTC. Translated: CAISDAGYNEQFF.

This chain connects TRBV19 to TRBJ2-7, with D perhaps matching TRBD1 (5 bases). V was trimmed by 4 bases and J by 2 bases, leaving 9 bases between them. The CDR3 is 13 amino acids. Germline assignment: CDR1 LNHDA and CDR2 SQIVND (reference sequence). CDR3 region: CASSTGRPYEQYF. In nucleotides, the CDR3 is TGTGCCAGTAGTACAGGGCGACCCTACGAGCAGTACTTC. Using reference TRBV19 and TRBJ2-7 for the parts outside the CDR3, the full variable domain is DGGITQSPKYLFRKEGQNVTLSCEQNLNHDAMYWYRQDPGQGLRLIYYSQIVNDFQKGDIAEGYSVSREKKESFPLTVTSAQKNPTAFYLCASSTGRPYEQYFGPGTRLTVT.

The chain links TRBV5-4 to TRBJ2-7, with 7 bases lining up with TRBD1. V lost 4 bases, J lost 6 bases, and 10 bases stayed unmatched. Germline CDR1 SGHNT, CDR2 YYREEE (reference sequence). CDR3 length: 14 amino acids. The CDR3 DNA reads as TGTGCCAGCAGCCCGCTGACAGGGTCGGGCGAGCAGTACTTC. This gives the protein CASSPLTGSGEQYF.

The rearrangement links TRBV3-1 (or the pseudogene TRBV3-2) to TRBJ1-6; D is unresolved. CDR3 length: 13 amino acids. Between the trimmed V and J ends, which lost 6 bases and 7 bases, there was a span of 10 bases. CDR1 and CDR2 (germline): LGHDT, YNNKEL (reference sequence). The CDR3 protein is CASREGLNSPLHF. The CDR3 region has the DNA TGTGCCAGCAGGGAGGGCCTAAATTCACCCCTCCACTTT.

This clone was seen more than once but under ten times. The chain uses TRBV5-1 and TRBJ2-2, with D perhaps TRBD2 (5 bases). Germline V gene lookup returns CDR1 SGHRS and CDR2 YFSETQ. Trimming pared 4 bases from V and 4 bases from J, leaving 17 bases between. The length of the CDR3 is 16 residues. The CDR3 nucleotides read TGCGCCAGCAGCGTATCCTTCCGGGGAACCACCGGGGAGCTGTTTTTT. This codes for CASSVSFRGTTGELFF.

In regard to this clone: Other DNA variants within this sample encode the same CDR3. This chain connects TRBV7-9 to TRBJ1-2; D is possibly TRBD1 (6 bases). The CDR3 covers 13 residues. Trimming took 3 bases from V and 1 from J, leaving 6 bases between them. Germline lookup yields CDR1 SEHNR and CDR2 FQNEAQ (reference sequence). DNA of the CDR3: TGTGCCAGCAGCTTCAGGGGTAACTATGGCTACACCTTC. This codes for CASSFRGNYGYTF.

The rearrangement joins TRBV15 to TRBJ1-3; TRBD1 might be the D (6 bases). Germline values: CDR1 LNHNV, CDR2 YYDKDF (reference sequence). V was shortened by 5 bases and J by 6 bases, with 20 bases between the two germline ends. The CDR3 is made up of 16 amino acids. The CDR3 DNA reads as TGTGCCACCAGCTCCCGGGGGGGACGGGGGGCAAACACCATATATTTT. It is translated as CATSSRGGRGANTIYF. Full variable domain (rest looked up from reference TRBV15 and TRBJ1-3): DAMVIQNPRYQVTQFGKPVTLSCSQTLNHNVMYWYQQKSSQAPKLLFHYYDKDFNNEADTPDNFQSRRPNTSFCFLDIRSPGLGDTAMYLCATSSRGGRGANTIYFGEGSWLTVV.

The CDR3 coding sequence is TGTGCCAGTAGTATCGGACAGGGCTATGGCTACACCTTC. The encoded protein is CASSIGQGYGYTF. The chain has TRBV19 and TRBJ1-2; TRBD1 aligns across 8 bases. Unmatched junction bases numbered 1, after V lost 3 bases and J lost 4 bases. Germline CDR1 LNHDA, CDR2 SQIVND (reference sequence). The CDR3 is made up of 13 amino acids. The full variable domain, with the rest looked up from reference TRBV19 and TRBJ1-2, is DGGITQSPKYLFRKEGQNVTLSCEQNLNHDAMYWYRQDPGQGLRLIYYSQIVNDFQKGDIAEGYSVSREKKESFPLTVTSAQKNPTAFYLCASSIGQGYGYTFGSGTRLTVV.

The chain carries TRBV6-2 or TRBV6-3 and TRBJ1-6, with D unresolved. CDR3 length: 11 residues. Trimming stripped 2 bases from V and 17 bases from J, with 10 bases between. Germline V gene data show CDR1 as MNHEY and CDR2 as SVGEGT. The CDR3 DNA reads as TGTGCCAGCAGTTACAGTGGCAGAATCCACTTT. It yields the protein CASSYSGRIHF.

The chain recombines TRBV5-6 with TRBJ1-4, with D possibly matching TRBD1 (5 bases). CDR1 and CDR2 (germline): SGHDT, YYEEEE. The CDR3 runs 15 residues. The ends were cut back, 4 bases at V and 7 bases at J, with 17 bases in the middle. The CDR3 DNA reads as TGTGCCAGCAGCGAAGCGGGGACGTTGAGTGAAAAACTGTTTTTT. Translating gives CASSEAGTLSEKLFF.

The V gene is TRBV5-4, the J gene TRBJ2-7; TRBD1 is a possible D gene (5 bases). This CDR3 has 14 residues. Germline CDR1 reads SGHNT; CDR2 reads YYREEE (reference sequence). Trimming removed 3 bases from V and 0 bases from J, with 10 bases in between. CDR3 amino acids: CASSYTGSSYEQYF. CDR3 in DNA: TGTGCCAGCAGCTATACAGGTTCCTCCTACGAGCAGTACTTC.

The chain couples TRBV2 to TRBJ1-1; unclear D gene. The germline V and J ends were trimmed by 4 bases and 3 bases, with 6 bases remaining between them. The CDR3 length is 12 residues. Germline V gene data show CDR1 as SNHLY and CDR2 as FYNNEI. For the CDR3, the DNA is TGTGCCAGCAGTGTGGAGTACACTGAAGCTTTCTTT. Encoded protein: CASSVEYTEAFF.